The source of this T cell receptor beta chain is a study of T-cell memory formation after mild COVID-19. This CDR3 region has 12 residues. With 3 bases removed from V and 7 bases from J, the gap between germline ends came to 7 bases. Each CDR3 protein is one row after TCRdb ran MiXCR on the 5' RACE reads. The table lists over 400,000 distinct CDR3 sequences, 23% of them singletons. This clonotype came up a few times. Its matching antigen is unknown. Study conclusions and caveats: Cross-reactive memory seemingly joined, as some responding clones were found in pre-infection memory.

This chain links TRBV12-3 or TRBV12-4 with TRBJ2-1; no firm D call. The origin of this receptor is an adult woman who had mild COVID-19 (a few samples of this study predate the infection). Cell type and time point are not known. The sample comprised PBMCs or a T cell subset sorted from them (not recorded which). The CDR3 region is CASSFEVNEQFF. The CDR3 DNA reads as TGTGCCAGCAGTTTTGAGGTGAATGAGCAGTTCTTC.